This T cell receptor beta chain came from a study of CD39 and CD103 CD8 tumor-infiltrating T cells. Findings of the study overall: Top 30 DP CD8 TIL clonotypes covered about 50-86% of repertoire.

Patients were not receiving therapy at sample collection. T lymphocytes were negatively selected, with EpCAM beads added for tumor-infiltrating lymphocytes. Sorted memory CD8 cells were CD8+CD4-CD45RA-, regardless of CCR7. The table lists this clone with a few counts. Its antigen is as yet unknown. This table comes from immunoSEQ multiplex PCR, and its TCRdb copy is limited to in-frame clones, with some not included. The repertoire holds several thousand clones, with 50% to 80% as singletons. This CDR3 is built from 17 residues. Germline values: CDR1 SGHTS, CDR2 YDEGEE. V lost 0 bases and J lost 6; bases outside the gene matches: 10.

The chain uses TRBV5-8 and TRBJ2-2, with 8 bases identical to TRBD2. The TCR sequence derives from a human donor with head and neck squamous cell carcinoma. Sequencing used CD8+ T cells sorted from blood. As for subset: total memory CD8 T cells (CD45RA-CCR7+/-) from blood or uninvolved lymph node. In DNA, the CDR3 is TGTGCCAGCAGCTTGGGGACTAGCCTCCAGTGGGCCGGGGAGCTGTTTTTT. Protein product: CASSLGTSLQWAGELFF.